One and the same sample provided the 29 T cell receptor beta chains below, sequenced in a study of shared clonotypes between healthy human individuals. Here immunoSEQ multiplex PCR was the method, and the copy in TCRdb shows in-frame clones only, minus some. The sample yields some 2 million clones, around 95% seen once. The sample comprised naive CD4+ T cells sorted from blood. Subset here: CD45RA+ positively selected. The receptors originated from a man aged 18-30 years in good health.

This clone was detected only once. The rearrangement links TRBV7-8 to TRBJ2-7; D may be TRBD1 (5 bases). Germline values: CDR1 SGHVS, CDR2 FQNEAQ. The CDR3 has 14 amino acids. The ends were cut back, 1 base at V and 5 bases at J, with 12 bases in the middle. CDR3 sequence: CASSLGGEKNEQYF. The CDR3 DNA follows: TGTGCCAGCAGCTTAGGGGGCGAGAAGAACGAGCAGTACTTC.

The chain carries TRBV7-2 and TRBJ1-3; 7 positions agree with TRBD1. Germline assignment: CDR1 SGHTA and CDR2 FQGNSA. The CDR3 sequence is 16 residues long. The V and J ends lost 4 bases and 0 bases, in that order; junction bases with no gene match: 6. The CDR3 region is CASSSDRVGSGNTIYF. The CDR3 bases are TGTGCCAGCAGCTCAGACAGGGTGGGCTCTGGAAACACCATATATTTT.

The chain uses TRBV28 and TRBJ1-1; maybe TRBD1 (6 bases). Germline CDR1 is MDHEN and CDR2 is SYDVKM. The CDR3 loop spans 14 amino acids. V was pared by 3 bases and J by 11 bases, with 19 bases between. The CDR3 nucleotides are TGTGCCAGCAGTTTGGAGGCAGGGGTTCGGTTGGCTTTCTTT. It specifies CASSLEAGVRLAFF.

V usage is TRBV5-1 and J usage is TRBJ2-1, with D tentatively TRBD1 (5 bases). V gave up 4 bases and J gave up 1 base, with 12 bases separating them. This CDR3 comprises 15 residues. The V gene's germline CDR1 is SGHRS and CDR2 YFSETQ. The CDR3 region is CASSTGGYSYNEQFF. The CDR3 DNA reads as TGCGCCAGCAGCACAGGTGGCTATTCCTACAATGAGCAGTTCTTC.

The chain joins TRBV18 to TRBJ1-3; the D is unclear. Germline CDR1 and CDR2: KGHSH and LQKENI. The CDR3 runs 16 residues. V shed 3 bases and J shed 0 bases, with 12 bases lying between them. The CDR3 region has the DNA TGTGCCAGCTCACCGAACGAAGGAACCTCTGGAAACACCATATATTTT. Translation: CASSPNEGTSGNTIYF.

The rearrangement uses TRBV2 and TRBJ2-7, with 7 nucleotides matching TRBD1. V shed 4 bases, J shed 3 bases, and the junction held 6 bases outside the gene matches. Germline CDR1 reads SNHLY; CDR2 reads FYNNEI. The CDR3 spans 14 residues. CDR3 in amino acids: CASSAGQPDYEQYF. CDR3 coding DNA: TGTGCCAGCAGTGCGGGACAGCCGGACTACGAGCAGTACTTC.

This CDR3 reads CASSLGQDMPNTEAFF. In DNA form, the CDR3 reads TGCGCCAGCAGCTTGGGACAGGACATGCCGAACACTGAAGCTTTCTTT. The rearrangement joins TRBV5-1 to TRBJ1-1; the D gene is possibly TRBD1 (6 bases). Germline CDR1 and CDR2: SGHRS and YFSETQ. This CDR3 is 16 amino acids long. Between the trimmed V and J ends, which lost 0 bases and 1 base, there was a span of 13 bases. Complete variable domain (other parts from reference TRBV5-1 and TRBJ1-1): KAGVTQTPRYLIKTRGQQVTLSCSPISGHRSVSWYQQTPGQGLQFLFEYFSETQRNKGNFPGRFSGRQFSNSRSEMNVSTLELGDSALYLCASSLGQDMPNTEAFFGQGTRLTVV.

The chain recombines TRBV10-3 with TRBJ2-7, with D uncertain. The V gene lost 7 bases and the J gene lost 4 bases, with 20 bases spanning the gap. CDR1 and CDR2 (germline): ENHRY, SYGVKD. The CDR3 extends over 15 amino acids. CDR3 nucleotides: TGTGCCATCAAGGTCCCTAGGAAGGGCCTATACGAGCAGTACTTC. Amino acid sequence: CAIKVPRKGLYEQYF.

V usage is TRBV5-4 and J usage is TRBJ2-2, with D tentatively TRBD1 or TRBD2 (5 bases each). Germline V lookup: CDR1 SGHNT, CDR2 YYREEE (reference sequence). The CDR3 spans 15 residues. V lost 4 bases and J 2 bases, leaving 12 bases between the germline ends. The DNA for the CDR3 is TGTGCCAGCAGCCCCCGGGACCAAAACACCGGGGAGCTGTTTTTT. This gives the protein CASSPRDQNTGELFF.

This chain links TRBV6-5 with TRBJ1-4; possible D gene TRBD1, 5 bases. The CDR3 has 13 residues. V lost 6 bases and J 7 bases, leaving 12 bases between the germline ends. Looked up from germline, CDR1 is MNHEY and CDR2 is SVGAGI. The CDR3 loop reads CASRRGTGEKLFF. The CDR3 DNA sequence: TGTGCCAGCAGGAGAGGGACGGGTGAAAAACTGTTTTTT.

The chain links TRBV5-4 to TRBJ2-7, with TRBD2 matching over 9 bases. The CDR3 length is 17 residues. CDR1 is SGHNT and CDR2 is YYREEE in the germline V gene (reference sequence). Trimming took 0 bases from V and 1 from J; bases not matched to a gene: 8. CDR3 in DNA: TGTGCCAGCAGCTTGGGCGGGAGGGCCGGGCCTTCCTACGAGCAGTACTTC. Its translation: CASSLGGRAGPSYEQYF.

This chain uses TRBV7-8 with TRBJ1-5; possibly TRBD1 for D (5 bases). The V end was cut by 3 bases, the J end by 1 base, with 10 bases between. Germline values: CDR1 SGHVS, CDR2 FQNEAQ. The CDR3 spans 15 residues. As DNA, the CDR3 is TGTGCCAGCAGCTTCAGGGCGGGAAGCAATCAGCCCCAGCATTTT. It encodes CASSFRAGSNQPQHF.

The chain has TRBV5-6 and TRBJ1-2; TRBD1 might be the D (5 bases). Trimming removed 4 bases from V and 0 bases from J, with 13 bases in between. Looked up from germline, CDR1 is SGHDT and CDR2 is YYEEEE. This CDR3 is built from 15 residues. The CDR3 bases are TGTGCCAGCAGCCCCGCAGGGAGGCCTAACTATGGCTACACCTTC. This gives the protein CASSPAGRPNYGYTF. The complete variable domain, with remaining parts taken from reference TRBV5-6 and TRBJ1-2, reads DAGVTQSPTHLIKTRGQQVTLRCSPKSGHDTVSWYQQALGQGPQFIFQYYEEEERQRGNFPDRFSGHQFPNYSSELNVNALLLGDSALYLCASSPAGRPNYGYTFGSGTRLTVV.

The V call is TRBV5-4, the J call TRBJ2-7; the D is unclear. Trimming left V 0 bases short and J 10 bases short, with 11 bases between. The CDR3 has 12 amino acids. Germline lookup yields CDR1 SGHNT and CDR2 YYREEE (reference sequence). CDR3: CASSLVGDAQYF. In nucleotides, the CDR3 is TGTGCCAGCAGCTTGGTCGGTGACGCACAGTACTTC.

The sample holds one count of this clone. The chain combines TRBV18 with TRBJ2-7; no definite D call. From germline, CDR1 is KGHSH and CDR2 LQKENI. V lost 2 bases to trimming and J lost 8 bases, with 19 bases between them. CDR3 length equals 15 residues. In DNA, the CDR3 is TGTGCCAGCTCACCAAGGGCACTGGGTAATTTCCAGCAGTACTTC. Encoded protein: CASSPRALGNFQQYF. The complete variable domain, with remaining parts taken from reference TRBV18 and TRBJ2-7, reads NAGVMQNPRHLVRRRGQEARLRCSPMKGHSHVYWYRQLPEEGLKFMVYLQKENIIDESGMPKERFSAEFPKEGPSILRIQQVVRGDSAAYFCASSPRALGNFQQYFGPGTRLTVT.

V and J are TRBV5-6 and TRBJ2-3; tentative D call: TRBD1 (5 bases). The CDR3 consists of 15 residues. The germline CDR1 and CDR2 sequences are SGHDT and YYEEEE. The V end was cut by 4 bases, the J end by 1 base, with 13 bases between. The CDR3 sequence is CASSRQSSRTDTQYF. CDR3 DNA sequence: TGTGCCAGCAGCCGACAGTCTTCCCGCACAGATACGCAGTATTTT.

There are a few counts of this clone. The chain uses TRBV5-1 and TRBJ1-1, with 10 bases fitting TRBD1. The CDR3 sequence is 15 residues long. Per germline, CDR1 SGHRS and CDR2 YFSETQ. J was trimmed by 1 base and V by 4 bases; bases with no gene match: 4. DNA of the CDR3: TGCGCCAGCAGCGGGGACAGGGGTCAGAACACTGAAGCTTTCTTT. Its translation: CASSGDRGQNTEAFF.

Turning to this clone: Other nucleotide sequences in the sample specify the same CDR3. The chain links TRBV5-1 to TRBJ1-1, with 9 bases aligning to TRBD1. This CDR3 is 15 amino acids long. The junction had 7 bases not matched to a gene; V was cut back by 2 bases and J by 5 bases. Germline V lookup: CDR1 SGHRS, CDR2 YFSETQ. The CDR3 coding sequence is TGCGCCAGCAGCTTACCGACAGGGGGAGGAACTGAAGCTTTCTTT. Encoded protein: CASSLPTGGGTEAFF.

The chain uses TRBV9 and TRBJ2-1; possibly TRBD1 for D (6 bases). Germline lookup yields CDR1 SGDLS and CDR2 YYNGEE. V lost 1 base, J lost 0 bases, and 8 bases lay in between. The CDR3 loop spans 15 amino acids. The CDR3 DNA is TGTGCCAGCAGCGTAACAGGGAACTCCTACAATGAGCAGTTCTTC. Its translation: CASSVTGNSYNEQFF.

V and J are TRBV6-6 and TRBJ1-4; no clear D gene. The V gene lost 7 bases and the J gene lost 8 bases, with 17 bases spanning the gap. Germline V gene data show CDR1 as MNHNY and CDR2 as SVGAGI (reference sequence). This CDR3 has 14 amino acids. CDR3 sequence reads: CASTKEGVKEKLFF. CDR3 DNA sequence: TGTGCCAGCACTAAGGAGGGAGTGAAAGAAAAACTGTTTTTT.

The CDR3 is CAIGSGQGAHYEQYF. The CDR3 DNA is TGTGCCATCGGAAGCGGACAGGGGGCGCATTACGAGCAGTACTTC. This chain links TRBV10-3 with TRBJ2-7, with 11 positions matching TRBD1. Germline CDR1 reads ENHRY; CDR2 reads SYGVKD. V shed 8 bases and J 4 bases; nucleotides not matched to a gene: 10. There are 15 residues in the CDR3.

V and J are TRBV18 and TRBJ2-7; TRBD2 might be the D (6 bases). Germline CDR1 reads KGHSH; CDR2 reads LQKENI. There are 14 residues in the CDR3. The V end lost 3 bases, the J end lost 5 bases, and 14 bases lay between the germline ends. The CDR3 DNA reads TGTGCCAGCTCACCCGGGACTCTCCAAAACGAGCAGTACTTC. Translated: CASSPGTLQNEQYF.

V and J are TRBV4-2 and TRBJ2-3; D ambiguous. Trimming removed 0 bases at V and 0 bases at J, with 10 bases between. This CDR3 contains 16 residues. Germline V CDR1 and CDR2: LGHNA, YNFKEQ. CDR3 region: CASSQDLQRSTDTQYF. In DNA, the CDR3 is TGTGCCAGCAGCCAAGATCTCCAACGAAGCACAGATACGCAGTATTTT.

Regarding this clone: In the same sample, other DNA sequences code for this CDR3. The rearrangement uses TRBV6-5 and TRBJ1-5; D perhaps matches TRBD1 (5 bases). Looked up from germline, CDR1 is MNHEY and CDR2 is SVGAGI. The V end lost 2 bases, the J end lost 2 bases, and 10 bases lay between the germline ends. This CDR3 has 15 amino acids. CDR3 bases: TGTGCCAGCAGTTACGGAGGGGCGGGCAATCAGCCCCAGCATTTT. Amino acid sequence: CASSYGGAGNQPQHF.

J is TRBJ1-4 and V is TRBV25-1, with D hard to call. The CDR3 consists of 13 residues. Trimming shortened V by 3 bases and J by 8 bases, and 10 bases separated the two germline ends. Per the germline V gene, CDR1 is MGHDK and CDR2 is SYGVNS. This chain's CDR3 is CASSDPLKEKLFF. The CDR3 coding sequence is TGTGCCAGCAGTGACCCTTTAAAGGAAAAACTGTTTTTT.

CDR3 bases: TGCGCCAGCAGCTCTGTCCCGGGACAGGGATGGAGCACTGAAGCTTTCTTT. As protein: CASSSVPGQGWSTEAFF. The chain uses TRBV5-1 and TRBJ1-1, with 9 bases identical to TRBD1. The germline V gene has CDR1 SGHRS and CDR2 YFSETQ. V shed 3 bases, J shed 4 bases, and the junction held 13 bases outside the gene matches. The CDR3 contains 17 residues.

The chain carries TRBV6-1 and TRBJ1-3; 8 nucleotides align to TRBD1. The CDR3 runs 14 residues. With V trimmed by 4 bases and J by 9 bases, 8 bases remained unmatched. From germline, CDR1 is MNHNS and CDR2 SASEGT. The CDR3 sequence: CASSATGGTGTIYF. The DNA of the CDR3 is TGTGCCAGCAGTGCCACAGGGGGTACTGGCACCATATATTTT.

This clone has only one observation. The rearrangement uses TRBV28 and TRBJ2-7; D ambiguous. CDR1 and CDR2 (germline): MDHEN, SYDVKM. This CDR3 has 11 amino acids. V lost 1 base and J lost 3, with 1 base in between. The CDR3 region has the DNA TGTGCCAGCAGTTTATTCTACGAGCAGTACTTC. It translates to CASSLFYEQYF. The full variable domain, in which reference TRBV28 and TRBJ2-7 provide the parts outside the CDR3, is DVKVTQSSRYLVKRTGEKVFLECVQDMDHENMFWYRQDPGLGLRLIYFSYDVKMKEKGDIPEGYSVSREKKERFSLILESASTNQTSMYLCASSLFYEQYFGPGTRLTVT.

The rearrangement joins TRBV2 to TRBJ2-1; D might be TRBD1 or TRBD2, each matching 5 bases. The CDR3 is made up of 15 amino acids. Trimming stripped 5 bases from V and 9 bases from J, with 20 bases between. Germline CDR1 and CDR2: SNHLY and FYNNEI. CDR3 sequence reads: CASSRRAPADGEQFF. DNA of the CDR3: TGTGCCAGCAGTCGCAGGGCCCCAGCGGATGGTGAGCAGTTCTTC.